A single sample gave rise to the 23 T cell receptor beta chains below, sequenced in a study of neurological immune-mediated disorders. TCRdb passed the 5' RACE reads through MiXCR, listing each CDR3 protein once. The sample holds approximately 70,000 distinct CDR3 sequences; approximately 5% are singletons and the top ten take roughly 2.4%. Sequencing was done on a sample of PBMCs. The receptors were gathered from a woman in her seventies with multiple sclerosis.

At least ten counts were recorded for this clonotype. The gene calls are TRBV7-3 and TRBJ2-6, with unresolved D. The CDR3 spans 13 residues. The V end lost 2 bases, the J end lost 4 bases, and 3 bases lay between the germline ends. Germline V lookup: CDR1 SGHTA, CDR2 FQGTGA. The CDR3 spells CASSLRGANVLTF. DNA of the CDR3: TGTGCCAGCAGCTTACGAGGGGCCAACGTCCTGACTTTC.

As to this clonotype: Given a much more abundant clone one base away, this may be a read error. The V call is TRBV5-1, the J call TRBJ1-1, with a possible D match to TRBD1 (5 bases). Trimming stripped 0 bases from V and 5 bases from J, with 11 bases between. CDR3 length equals 14 residues. Germline-derived CDR1 and CDR2 are SGHRS and YFSETQ. The CDR3: CASSLGDVSTEAFF. The DNA for the CDR3 is TGCGCCAGCAGCTTGGGGGACGTGAGTACTGAAGCTTTCTTT. Full variable domain (rest looked up from reference TRBV5-1 and TRBJ1-1): KAGVTQTPRYLIKTRGQQVTLSCSPISGHRSVSWYQQTPGQGLQFLFEYFSETQRNKGNFPGRFSGRQFSNSRSEMNVSTLELGDSALYLCASSLGDVSTEAFFGQGTRLTVV.

In this sample, this clonotype turned up many times. This chain's CDR3 is CSARNTREGGTEAFF. The CDR3 DNA reads TGCAGTGCTAGAAACACGAGAGAGGGGGGGACTGAAGCTTTCTTT. The chain has TRBV20-1 and TRBJ1-1; a possible D gene is TRBD1 (6 bases). This CDR3 has 15 amino acids. Looked up from germline, CDR1 is DFQATT and CDR2 is SNEGSKA (reference sequence). V was cut by 2 bases and J by 5 bases, with 18 bases left in between.

This clonotype has ten or more counts. V is TRBV5-1 and J is TRBJ2-3, with D unclear. Germline CDR1 SGHRS, CDR2 YFSETQ. The V gene lost 1 base and the J gene lost 0 bases, with 6 bases spanning the gap. The CDR3 length is 14 residues. CDR3 in DNA: TGCGCCAGCAGCTTGACTACTAGCACAGATACGCAGTATTTT. This translates into CASSLTTSTDTQYF.

This clonotype occurred many times. This chain links TRBV5-6 with TRBJ2-2; D remains ambiguous. The V end lost 5 bases, the J end lost 4 bases, and 15 bases lay between the germline ends. This CDR3 comprises 15 residues. Germline CDR1 and CDR2: SGHDT and YYEEEE. This CDR3 is CASRDGLGRTGELFF. CDR3 in DNA: TGTGCCAGCAGGGATGGGTTAGGGCGCACCGGGGAGCTGTTTTTT.

This clonotype has ten or more counts. This chain joins TRBV10-3 and TRBJ2-2; 11 nucleotides match TRBD1. V trimming: 6 bases; J trimming: 6 bases; junction bases outside the gene matches: 6. The length of the CDR3 is 15 residues. Germline V gene lookup returns CDR1 ENHRY and CDR2 SYGVKD. The DNA of the CDR3 is TGTGCCATCAGCGCAGGACAGGGGGCCGCCGGGGAGCTGTTTTTT. This gives the protein CAISAGQGAAGELFF.

This clonotype was recorded many times. The V gene is TRBV7-2, the J gene TRBJ2-7; D uncertain. The V gene lost 3 bases and the J gene lost 5 bases, with 17 bases spanning the gap. CDR1 SGHTA and CDR2 FQGNSA come from the germline V gene. The CDR3 consists of 15 residues. The CDR3 nucleotides read TGTGCCAGCAGCTTGATGCTTGGCCCGCTAAACGAGCAGTACTTC. Translation: CASSLMLGPLNEQYF.

This clonotype has just a few counts. The chain is built from TRBV4-3 and TRBJ1-1; D gene uncertain. Trimming pared 1 base from V and 8 bases from J, leaving 8 bases between. The CDR3 loop spans 12 amino acids. The germline gives CDR1 LGHNA, CDR2 YSLEER. The CDR3 DNA reads TGCGCCAGCAGCCAAGGCACGGGCGAAGCTTTCTTT. Its protein product is CASSQGTGEAFF.

The chain is built from TRBV6-2 or TRBV6-3 and TRBJ2-7, with TRBD2 matching 10 bases. Trimming cost V 0 bases and J 7 bases; bases outside gene matches: 12. CDR1 and CDR2 (germline): MNHEY, SVGEGT. The CDR3 consists of 17 residues. The CDR3 bases are TGTGCCAGCAGTTACTCGATGAGTTCTAGCGGGAGCGGGGAGCAGTACTTC. It specifies CASSYSMSSSGSGEQYF.

This clonotype was counted many times. J is TRBJ2-7 and V is TRBV20-1, with TRBD1 as a possible D gene (6 bases). Deletions cut 2 bases from V and 1 base from J, with 12 bases between. This CDR3 region has 14 residues. Germline CDR1 reads DFQATT; CDR2 reads SNEGSKA (reference sequence). This CDR3 is CSARTGKSSYEQYF. CDR3 coding DNA: TGCAGTGCTAGAACAGGGAAGAGTTCCTACGAGCAGTACTTC.

The table lists this clonotype with many counts. The V call is TRBV5-1, the J call TRBJ2-7, with D perhaps TRBD2 (5 bases). The CDR3 runs to 14 residues. V lost 5 bases and J 3 bases, leaving 15 bases between the germline ends. Germline CDR1 reads SGHRS; CDR2 reads YFSETQ. CDR3 loop: CASSPQDSVYEQYF. The CDR3 DNA reads as TGCGCCAGCAGTCCCCAGGACTCTGTCTACGAGCAGTACTTC.

The table lists this clonotype with many counts. The V call is TRBV7-2, the J call TRBJ2-7; 8 nucleotides match TRBD2. V lost 1 base, J lost 3 bases, and 5 bases stayed unmatched. This CDR3 contains 15 residues. Germline V CDR1 and CDR2: SGHTA, FQGNSA. CDR3 in amino acids: CASSLEAGERYEQYF. Here the CDR3 DNA reads TGTGCCAGCAGCTTAGAAGCGGGAGAGCGCTACGAGCAGTACTTC.

This clonotype was seen ten or more times. The chain combines TRBV27 with TRBJ2-7, with 8 nucleotides matching TRBD1. The CDR3 length is 16 residues. The V and J ends lost 1 base and 1 base, in that order; junction bases with no gene match: 6. Germline V gene data show CDR1 as MNHEY and CDR2 as SMNVEV (reference sequence). In DNA, the CDR3 is TGTGCCAGCAGTTTATTTGGGGACAGGAGGTCCTACGAGCAGTACTTC. Translating it yields CASSLFGDRRSYEQYF.

This clonotype has a count of ten or more. The rearrangement links TRBV30 to TRBJ2-7, with TRBD2 identical over 8 bases. The CDR3 loop spans 13 amino acids. Germline values: CDR1 GTSNPN, CDR2 SVGIG (reference sequence). J was trimmed by 1 base and V by 7 bases; bases with no gene match: 6. The CDR3 region has the DNA TGTGCCTCCCAGCGGGAGTATTCCTACGAGCAGTACTTC. This encodes CASQREYSYEQYF. The full variable domain, completed using reference TRBV30 and TRBJ2-7, is SQTIHQWPATLVQPVGSPLSLECTVEGTSNPNLYWYRQAAGRGLQLLFYSVGIGQISSEVPQNLSASRPQDRQFILSSKKLLLSDSGFYLCASQREYSYEQYFGPGTRLTVT.

This clonotype was seen many times. The chain employs TRBV4-1 and TRBJ1-1; the D gene is possibly TRBD1 (6 bases). This CDR3 region has 16 residues. V lost 0 bases to trimming and J lost 6 bases, with 17 bases between them. The V gene's germline CDR1 is MGHRA and CDR2 YSYEKL. The DNA of the CDR3 is TGCGCCAGCAGCCAAGAATTTGCCAGGGGTAAAGCTGAAGCTTTCTTT. Its translation: CASSQEFARGKAEAFF.

This clonotype was counted ten times or more. The chain carries TRBV3-1 and TRBJ2-1, with TRBD2 matching 9 bases. Germline CDR1 LGHDT, CDR2 YNNKEL (reference sequence). The CDR3 has 15 amino acids. Unmatched junction bases numbered 0, after V lost 3 bases and J lost 0 bases. The CDR3 region has the DNA TGTGCCAGCAGCCAGACTAGCGGCTCCTACAATGAGCAGTTCTTC. This sequence encodes CASSQTSGSYNEQFF.

This clonotype occurred many times. This chain joins TRBV20-1 and TRBJ1-1, with D possibly matching TRBD1 (5 bases). Per the germline V gene, CDR1 is DFQATT and CDR2 is SNEGSKA (reference sequence). Trimming left V 5 bases short and J 3 bases short, with 16 bases between. The length of the CDR3 is 14 residues. CDR3: CSAQNPPRDTEAFF. The DNA for the CDR3 is TGCAGTGCTCAAAACCCCCCCAGGGACACTGAAGCTTTCTTT.

This clonotype was counted many times. The genes are TRBV7-9 and TRBJ2-3; D uncertain. With 5 bases removed from V and 5 bases from J, the gap between germline ends came to 23 bases. This CDR3 is built from 17 residues. The germline V gene has CDR1 SEHNR and CDR2 FQNEAQ (reference sequence). CDR3 bases: TGTGCCAGCAGCACCCGTAGGTCAGGAGAATCTGGAGATACGCAGTATTTT. It yields the protein CASSTRRSGESGDTQYF.

This clonotype was picked up many times. The DNA of the CDR3 is TGTGCCAGCAGCCAAATGGGTAGCGGAGTCACAGATACGCAGTATTTT. This codes for CASSQMGSGVTDTQYF. The chain employs TRBV3-1 and TRBJ2-3, with D maybe TRBD2 (6 bases). Germline V gene data show CDR1 as LGHDT and CDR2 as YNNKEL (reference sequence). The ends were cut back, 2 bases at V and 2 bases at J, with 14 bases in the middle. This CDR3 has 16 amino acids.

This clonotype was observed at least ten times. V gene TRBV20-1 combines with J gene TRBJ2-3; the match to TRBD2 covers 7 bases. Germline assignment: CDR1 DFQATT and CDR2 SNEGSKA (reference sequence). The junction had 10 bases not matched to a gene; V was cut back by 8 bases and J by 5 bases. The CDR3 has 13 residues. The CDR3 DNA sequence: TGCAGTACGGGGAGGGCCGGGAGAGATACGCAGTATTTT. Protein: CSTGRAGRDTQYF.

In its sample, this clonotype was seen many times. The CDR3 nucleotides are TGCAGTGCTAGAGATGAAGTGGTAGGGGAAAACACTGAAGCTTTCTTT. Its translation is CSARDEVVGENTEAFF. The V and J genes are TRBV20-1 and TRBJ1-1, with TRBD1 as a possible D gene (5 bases). The length of the CDR3 is 16 residues. Germline lookup yields CDR1 DFQATT and CDR2 SNEGSKA (reference sequence). Trimming took off 0 bases at V and 2 bases at J, with 16 bases between the two ends.

This clonotype has ten or more counts. This sequence joins TRBV6-6 and TRBJ2-5, with D possibly being TRBD1 or TRBD2 (5 bases each). Trimming cost V 2 bases and J 1 base, with 8 bases left between them. The CDR3 is 14 residues long. Germline V gene lookup returns CDR1 MNHNY and CDR2 SVGAGI (reference sequence). The CDR3 coding sequence is TGTGCCAGCAGTTACCTCGGGGCCCAAGAGACCCAGTACTTC. As protein: CASSYLGAQETQYF.

This clonotype has more than one count but fewer than ten. J is TRBJ2-3 and V is TRBV2; no definite D call. With 6 bases removed from V and 0 bases from J, the gap between germline ends came to 13 bases. Germline V gene lookup returns CDR1 SNHLY and CDR2 FYNNEI. This CDR3 is 15 amino acids long. The CDR3 region has the DNA TGTGCCAGCAGAGGTCTAGTCCTTAGCACAGATACGCAGTATTTT. Translation: CASRGLVLSTDTQYF.